Following are 21 T cell receptor beta chains from one sample sequenced in a study of glioma-infiltrating T cells after dendritic cell vaccination. Sequencing used immunoSEQ multiplex PCR; TCRdb keeps in-frame clones, though not all of them. Of around 87,000 clones listed, under 85% are singletons. The time point was: after dendritic cell vaccination, including at tumor progression/relapse. Sequences were derived from blood, sampled after dendritic cell vaccination. Receptor source: a human donor with glioblastoma.

Of note for this clone: One junction end disagrees with the germline gene, perhaps due to a read error. This chain joins TRBV13 and TRBJ1-1; D gene unclear. This CDR3 region has 15 residues. Germline V gives CDR1 PRHDT, CDR2 FYEKMQ (reference sequence). The CDR3 DNA follows: TGTGCCAGCAGCCTAGGTGCGGAACTGAACACTGAAGCTTTCTTT. Translating gives CASSLGAELNTEAFF.

CDR3 sequence: CASQDSAGETQYF. Written as DNA, the CDR3 is TGTGCCAGCCAGGACAGCGCGGGAGAGACCCAGTACTTC. The rearrangement uses TRBV30 and TRBJ2-5, with D tentatively TRBD1 (6 bases). The germline V gene encodes CDR1 GTSNPN and CDR2 SVGIG (reference sequence). This CDR3 contains 13 residues. The V end lost 8 bases, the J end lost 4 bases, and 17 bases lay between the germline ends.

As to this clone: The same CDR3 also results from other DNA sequences found in this sample. The chain employs TRBV6-5 and TRBJ1-2; TRBD1 matches at 7 bases. This CDR3 is 14 amino acids long. The ends lost 0 bases at V and 7 bases at J; junction bases unmatched: 5. The germline V gene encodes CDR1 MNHEY and CDR2 SVGAGI. The CDR3 coding sequence is TGTGCCAGCAGTTACTCGACAGGGCGGAGTGGCTACACCTTC. Translation gives CASSYSTGRSGYTF.

This clone came up once. V gene TRBV2 combines with J gene TRBJ2-7; D is perhaps TRBD2 (5 bases). This CDR3 is built from 15 residues. The V end was cut by 7 bases, the J end by 4 bases, with 20 bases between. The V gene's germline CDR1 is SNHLY and CDR2 FYNNEI. The DNA of the CDR3 is TGTGCCAGCACCCGCGAACCCTCTACTAGTTACGAGCAGTACTTC. It specifies CASTREPSTSYEQYF.

This clone came up a few times. This chain uses TRBV6-6 with TRBJ1-2, with D possibly TRBD1 on 6 matching bases. This CDR3 is built from 12 residues. Germline V gives CDR1 MNHNY, CDR2 SVGAGI (reference sequence). The V end was cut by 11 bases, the J end by 4 bases, with 14 bases between. The CDR3 coding sequence is TGTGCCGGGGGCGGGGGGCCCTATGGCTACACCTTC. Translation gives CAGGGGPYGYTF.

J is TRBJ2-3 and V is TRBV6-6; 7 bases line up with TRBD2. This CDR3 has 15 residues. CDR1 is MNHNY, CDR2 SVGAGI, per germline (reference sequence). V lost 6 bases and J lost 0; bases outside the gene matches: 6. The CDR3 loop is CASRRTSASTDTQYF. The DNA of the CDR3 is TGTGCCAGCAGGAGAACTAGCGCCAGCACAGATACGCAGTATTTT.

The rearrangement uses TRBV7-2 and TRBJ2-3, with TRBD2 identical over 7 bases. Germline trimming cut 1 base from V and 5 bases from J; bases unmatched to any gene: 6. CDR1 and CDR2 from the germline V gene are SGHTA and FQGNSA. The CDR3 loop spans 15 amino acids. The CDR3 nucleotides read TGTGCCAGCAGCTTAGTGGGAGGGTATGGAGATACGCAGTATTTT. As protein: CASSLVGGYGDTQYF.

V usage is TRBV6-5 and J usage is TRBJ2-7, with 8 positions matching TRBD1. Per the germline V gene, CDR1 is MNHEY and CDR2 is SVGAGI. V trimming: 6 bases; J trimming: 9 bases; junction bases outside the gene matches: 4. The CDR3 totals 11 residues. Here the CDR3 DNA reads TGTGCCAGCAGGGGACAGGCTGGGCAGTACTTC. Translating it yields CASRGQAGQYF.

The chain combines TRBV19 with TRBJ2-7; D perhaps matches TRBD2 (5 bases). This CDR3 contains 15 residues. From germline, CDR1 is LNHDA and CDR2 SQIVND (reference sequence). Trimming stripped 9 bases from V and 0 bases from J, with 18 bases between. The CDR3 nucleotides are TGTGCCAGCGGTTCGGCGGGCTCAAGCTCCTACGAGCAGTACTTC. The encoded protein is CASGSAGSSSYEQYF. The full variable domain, in which reference TRBV19 and TRBJ2-7 provide the parts outside the CDR3, is DGGITQSPKYLFRKEGQNVTLSCEQNLNHDAMYWYRQDPGQGLRLIYYSQIVNDFQKGDIAEGYSVSREKKESFPLTVTSAQKNPTAFYLCASGSAGSSSYEQYFGPGTRLTVT.

The chain has TRBV5-6 and TRBJ2-3; 11 bases line up with TRBD2. Trimming removed 4 bases from V and 6 bases from J; junction bases left unmatched: 4. The CDR3 length is 14 residues. CDR1 and CDR2 (germline): SGHDT, YYEEEE. CDR3 region: CASSQLAGEDTQYF. For the CDR3, the DNA is TGTGCCAGCAGCCAACTAGCGGGGGAGGATACGCAGTATTTT.

The chain joins TRBV5-1 to TRBJ2-3; 8 nucleotides agree with TRBD2. Germline loops: CDR1 SGHRS, CDR2 YFSETQ. This CDR3 comprises 14 residues. After removal of 4 bases from V and 2 bases from J, the junction contained 3 bases not matched to a gene. The CDR3 DNA reads TGCGCCAGCAGCCGGGGGGGCCTCACAGATACGCAGTATTTT. This encodes CASSRGGLTDTQYF.

The V and J genes are TRBV7-2 and TRBJ2-3, with 8 bases fitting TRBD1. This CDR3 has 17 residues. V gave up 1 base and J gave up 3 bases; unmatched junction bases: 9. CDR1 and CDR2 (germline): SGHTA, FQGNSA. This chain's CDR3 is CASSLGQPGGLTDTQYF. CDR3 DNA sequence: TGTGCCAGCAGCTTAGGTCAACCAGGGGGCTTGACAGATACGCAGTATTTT.

This sequence joins TRBV2 and TRBJ2-5; D is possibly TRBD2 (7 bases). The ends were cut back, 2 bases at V and 5 bases at J, with 18 bases in the middle. The CDR3 sequence is 16 residues long. The V gene's germline CDR1 is SNHLY and CDR2 FYNNEI. The CDR3 sequence: CASSEWEGQGGETQYF. The CDR3, as DNA: TGTGCCAGCAGTGAATGGGAGGGACAAGGAGGGGAGACCCAGTACTTC.

CDR3 in amino acids: CASSLLSGGGQETQYF. Here the CDR3 DNA reads TGTGCCAGCAGTCTCCTTAGCGGGGGGGGACAAGAGACCCAGTACTTC. J is TRBJ2-5 and V is TRBV5-4, with 11 bases fitting TRBD2. This CDR3 region has 16 residues. The V gene's germline CDR1 is SGHNT and CDR2 YYREEE (reference sequence). V shed 5 bases, J shed 2 bases, and the junction held 8 bases outside the gene matches.

The chain employs TRBV6-1 and TRBJ1-5; TRBD1 matches at 8 bases. The CDR3 is 13 amino acids. After removal of 8 bases from V and 4 bases from J, the junction contained 4 bases not matched to a gene. Germline-derived CDR1 and CDR2 are MNHNS and SASEGT. CDR3 in amino acids: CASGQGSNQPQHF. The CDR3 DNA is TGTGCCAGCGGACAGGGATCGAATCAGCCCCAGCATTTT.

CDR3 in DNA: TGTGCCAGCAGCTTAGCCCCGGGTAGCAATCAGCCCCAGCATTTT. Translation gives CASSLAPGSNQPQHF. The J gene is TRBJ1-5, the V gene TRBV7-2; the D is unclear. Germline CDR1 reads SGHTA; CDR2 reads FQGNSA. The CDR3 runs 15 residues. Trimming cost V 0 bases and J 0 bases, with 6 bases left between them.

Regarding this clone: At one end, the junction sequence differs from germline, possibly due to a read error. The gene calls are TRBV7-7 and TRBJ2-5, with a possible D match to TRBD1 (6 bases). This CDR3 is built from 13 residues. Germline V gene sequence: CDR1 SSHAT, CDR2 FNYEAQ (reference sequence). The CDR3 DNA follows: TGTGCTAGCAGCTTTGCAGGGGAAGAGACCCAGTACTTC. This translates into CASSFAGEETQYF.

About this clone: The germline gene is not matched at one end of the junction; a read error may be the cause. This chain links TRBV18 with TRBJ1-1; D is ambiguous. CDR1 and CDR2 (germline): KGHSH, LQKENI. This CDR3 is 14 amino acids long. The CDR3 protein is CAGSPLVAGTEAFF. CDR3 DNA: TGTGCCGGCTCACCACTGGTCGCGGGCACTGAAGCTTTCTTT. The variable domain in full, completed from reference TRBV18 and TRBJ1-1, reads NAGVMQNPRHLVRRRGQEARLRCSPMKGHSHVYWYRQLPEEGLKFMVYLQKENIIDESGMPKERFSAEFPKEGPSILRIQQVVRGDSAAYFCAGSPLVAGTEAFFGQGTRLTVV.

CDR3 amino acids: CASSLAGDRGETQYF. CDR3 sequence (DNA): TGTGCCAGCAGCTTAGCGGGAGACAGGGGGGAGACCCAGTACTTC. The V gene is TRBV7-2, the J gene TRBJ2-5, with 9 bases fitting TRBD1. V lost 0 bases, J lost 5 bases, and 4 bases stayed unmatched. This CDR3 spans 15 amino acids. Germline V gene sequence: CDR1 SGHTA, CDR2 FQGNSA.

The genes are TRBV19 and TRBJ1-1; no definite D call. CDR3 length: 13 residues. Per the germline V gene, CDR1 is LNHDA and CDR2 is SQIVND (reference sequence). V gave up 5 bases and J gave up 2 bases, with 9 bases separating them. CDR3 in amino acids: CASSFKPNTEAFF. Here the CDR3 DNA reads TGTGCCAGTAGTTTCAAGCCAAACACTGAAGCTTTCTTT.

This chain uses TRBV9 with TRBJ1-2, with 11 bases aligning to TRBD1. The CDR3 is made up of 14 amino acids. V shed 3 bases, J shed 8 bases, and the junction held 6 bases outside the gene matches. Per the germline V gene, CDR1 is SGDLS and CDR2 is YYNGEE. CDR3 sequence: CASSGGQGAGGYTF. The CDR3 region has the DNA TGTGCCAGCAGCGGAGGACAGGGGGCGGGCGGCTACACCTTC. Using reference TRBV9 and TRBJ1-2 for the parts outside the CDR3, the full variable domain is DSGVTQTPKHLITATGQRVTLRCSPRSGDLSVYWYQQSLDQGLQFLIQYYNGEERAKGNILERFSAQQFPDLHSELNLSSLELGDSALYFCASSGGQGAGGYTFGSGTRLTVV.